This TCR beta chain emerged from a study of CD8 T cells in Susac syndrome. Study-level background: Clinically active disease was present in six of the sequenced Susac syndrome patients. Roughly eight of these patients were in remission. Study conclusions and caveats: CD4+ repertoires of Susac syndrome patients lacked detectable clonal expansion.

FACS was used to enrich TEMRA cells, whereas the CD8+ and CD4+ T cells were obtained by negative isolation. A quantity of about 0.5 to 1 ug RNA underwent reverse transcription using random hexamers. TCRdb reanalysed the immunoSEQ multiplex PCR reads using MiXCR and keeps one entry per CDR3 protein. In the table there are some 180,000 distinct CDR3 sequences, 85% to 95% of which are singletons. Germline V gene lookup returns CDR1 DFQATT and CDR2 SNEGSKA (reference sequence). The CDR3 sequence is 14 residues long. V was pared by 3 bases and J by 3 bases, with 4 bases of the junction left unmatched. As for this clonotype: Antigen unknown.

This rearrangement joins TRBV20-1 to TRBJ2-1; 8 nucleotides align to TRBD2. This receptor was taken from a human donor with Susac syndrome. The specimen was CD4+ T cells from PBMCs. The DNA of the CDR3 is TGCAGTGCTAGCGGGAGGGCCTACTACAATGAGCAGTTCTTC. This codes for CSASGRAYYNEQFF.